This T cell receptor (beta chain) comes out of a study of identical twins. Per germline, CDR1 DFQATT and CDR2 SNEGSKA (reference sequence). The CDR3 runs to 14 residues. Trimming cost V 1 base and J 5 bases, with 14 bases left between them. One entry per CDR3 protein results from TCRdb running MiXCR on the 5' RACE reads. The data contain about 290,000 distinct CDR3 sequences, more than 8% of them singletons. These data were likewise used in another study, on yellow fever vaccine responses in identical twins.

J is TRBJ2-5 and V is TRBV20-1; D may be TRBD1 (6 bases). Sequencing input: CD8+ T cells sorted from blood. This TCR derives from a woman aged 18-35 years in good health. CDR3 protein: CSARGLTGSETQYF. In nucleotides, the CDR3 is TGCAGTGCTAGAGGGCTAACAGGGTCCGAGACCCAGTACTTC.